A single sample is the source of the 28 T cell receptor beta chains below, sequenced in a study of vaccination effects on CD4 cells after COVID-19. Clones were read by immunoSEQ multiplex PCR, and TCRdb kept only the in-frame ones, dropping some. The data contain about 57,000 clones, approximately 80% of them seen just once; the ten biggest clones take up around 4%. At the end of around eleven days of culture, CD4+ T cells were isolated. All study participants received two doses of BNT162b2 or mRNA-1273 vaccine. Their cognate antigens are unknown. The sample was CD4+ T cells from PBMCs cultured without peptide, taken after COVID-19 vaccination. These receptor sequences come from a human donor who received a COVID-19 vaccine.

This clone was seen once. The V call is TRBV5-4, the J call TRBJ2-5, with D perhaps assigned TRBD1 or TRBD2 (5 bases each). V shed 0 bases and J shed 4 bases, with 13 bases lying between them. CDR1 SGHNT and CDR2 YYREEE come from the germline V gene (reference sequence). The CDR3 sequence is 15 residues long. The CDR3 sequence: CASSLAGSGGETQYF. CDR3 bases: TGTGCCAGCAGCTTGGCCGGCAGTGGGGGAGAGACCCAGTACTTC.

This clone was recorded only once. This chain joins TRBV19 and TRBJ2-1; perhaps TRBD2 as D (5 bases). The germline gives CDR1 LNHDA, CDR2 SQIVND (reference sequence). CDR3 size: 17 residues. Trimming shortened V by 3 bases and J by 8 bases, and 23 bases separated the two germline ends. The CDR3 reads CASSISGTLTDGHEQFF. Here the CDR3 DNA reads TGTGCCAGTAGTATCAGCGGTACTTTAACCGACGGGCATGAGCAGTTCTTC.

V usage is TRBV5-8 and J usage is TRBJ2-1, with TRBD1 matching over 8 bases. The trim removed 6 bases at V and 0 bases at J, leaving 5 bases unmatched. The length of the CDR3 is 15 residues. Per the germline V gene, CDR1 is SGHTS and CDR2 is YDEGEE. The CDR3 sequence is CASTGQGASYNEQFF. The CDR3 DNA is TGTGCCAGCACCGGACAGGGTGCCTCCTACAATGAGCAGTTCTTC.

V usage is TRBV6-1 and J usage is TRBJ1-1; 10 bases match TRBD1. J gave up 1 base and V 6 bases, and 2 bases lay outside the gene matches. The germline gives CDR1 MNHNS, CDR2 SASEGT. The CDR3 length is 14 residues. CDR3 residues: CASRRQGANTEAFF. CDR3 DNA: TGTGCCAGCAGACGACAGGGGGCGAACACTGAAGCTTTCTTT.

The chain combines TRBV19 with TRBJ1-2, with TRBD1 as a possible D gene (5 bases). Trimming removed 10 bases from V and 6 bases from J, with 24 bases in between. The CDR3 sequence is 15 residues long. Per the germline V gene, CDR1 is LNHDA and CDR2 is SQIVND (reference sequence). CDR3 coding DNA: TGTGCCACGCGCTTCCGGGAAGGGGTTAGGGATGGCTACACCTTC. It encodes CATRFREGVRDGYTF.

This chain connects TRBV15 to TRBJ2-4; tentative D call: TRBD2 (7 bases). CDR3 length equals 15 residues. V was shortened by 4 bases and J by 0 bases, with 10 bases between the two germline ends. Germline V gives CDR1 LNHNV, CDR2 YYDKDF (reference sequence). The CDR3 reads CATSKGGVAKNIQYF. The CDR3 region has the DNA TGTGCCACCAGCAAGGGGGGGGTAGCCAAAAACATTCAGTACTTC.

The CDR3 spells CASIKTSGGAEEQFF. Here the CDR3 DNA reads TGTGCCAGCATCAAGACTAGCGGGGGGGCCGAGGAGCAGTTCTTC. The genes are TRBV7-2 and TRBJ2-1; 14 bases agree with TRBD2. The CDR3 consists of 15 residues. Germline V gene sequence: CDR1 SGHTA, CDR2 FQGNSA. V shed 7 bases, J shed 10 bases, and the junction held 9 bases outside the gene matches.

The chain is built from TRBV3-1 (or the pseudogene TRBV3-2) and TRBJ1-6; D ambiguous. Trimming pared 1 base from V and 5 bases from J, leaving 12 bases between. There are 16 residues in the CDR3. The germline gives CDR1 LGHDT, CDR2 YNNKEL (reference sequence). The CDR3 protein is CASSQGVAVDNSPLHF. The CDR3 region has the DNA TGTGCCAGCAGCCAAGGAGTGGCAGTAGATAATTCACCCCTCCACTTT.

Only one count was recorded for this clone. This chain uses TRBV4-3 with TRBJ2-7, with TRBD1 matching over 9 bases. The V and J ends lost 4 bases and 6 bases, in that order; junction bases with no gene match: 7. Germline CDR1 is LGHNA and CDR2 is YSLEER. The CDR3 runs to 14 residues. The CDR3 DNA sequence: TGCGCCAGCAGCCTAACGACAGGGGGAAGCGAGCAGTACTTC. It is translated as CASSLTTGGSEQYF.

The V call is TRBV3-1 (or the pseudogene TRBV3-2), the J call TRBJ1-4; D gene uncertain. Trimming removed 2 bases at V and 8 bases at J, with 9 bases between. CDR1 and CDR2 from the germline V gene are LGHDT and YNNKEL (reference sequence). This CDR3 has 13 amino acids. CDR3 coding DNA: TGTGCCAGCAGCCAACAACAAGGAGAAAAACTGTTTTTT. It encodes CASSQQQGEKLFF.

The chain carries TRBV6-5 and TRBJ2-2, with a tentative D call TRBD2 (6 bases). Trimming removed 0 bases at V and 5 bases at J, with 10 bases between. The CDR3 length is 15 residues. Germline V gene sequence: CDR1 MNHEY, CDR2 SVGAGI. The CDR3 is CASSYSRAGTGELFF. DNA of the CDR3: TGTGCCAGCAGTTACTCAAGGGCGGGGACCGGGGAGCTGTTTTTT.

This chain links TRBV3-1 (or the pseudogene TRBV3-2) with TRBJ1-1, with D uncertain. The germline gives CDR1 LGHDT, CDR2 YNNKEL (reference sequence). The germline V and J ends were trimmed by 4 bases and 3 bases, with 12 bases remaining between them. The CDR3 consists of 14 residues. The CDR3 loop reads CASSRSVRYTEAFF. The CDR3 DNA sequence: TGTGCCAGCAGCCGTAGTGTGAGGTACACTGAAGCTTTCTTT.

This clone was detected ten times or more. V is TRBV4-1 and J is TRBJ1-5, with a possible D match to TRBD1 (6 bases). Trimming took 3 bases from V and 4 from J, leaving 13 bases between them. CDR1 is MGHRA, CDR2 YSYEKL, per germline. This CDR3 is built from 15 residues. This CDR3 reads CASSHGTLQNQPQHF. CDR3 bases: TGCGCCAGCAGCCACGGGACATTGCAAAATCAGCCCCAGCATTTT.

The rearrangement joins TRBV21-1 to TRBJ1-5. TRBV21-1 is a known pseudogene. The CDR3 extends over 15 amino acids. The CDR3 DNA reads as TGTGCCAGCAGCAAAAAGGGCTTAGGCAATCAGCCCCAGCATTTT. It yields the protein CASSKKGLGNQPQHF.

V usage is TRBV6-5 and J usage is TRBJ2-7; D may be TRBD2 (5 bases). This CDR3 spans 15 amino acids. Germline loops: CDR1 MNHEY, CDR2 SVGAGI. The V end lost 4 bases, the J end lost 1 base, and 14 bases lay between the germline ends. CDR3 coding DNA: TGTGCCAGCAGTTCCCGCGGATGGGAGTCCTACGAGCAGTACTTC. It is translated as CASSSRGWESYEQYF.

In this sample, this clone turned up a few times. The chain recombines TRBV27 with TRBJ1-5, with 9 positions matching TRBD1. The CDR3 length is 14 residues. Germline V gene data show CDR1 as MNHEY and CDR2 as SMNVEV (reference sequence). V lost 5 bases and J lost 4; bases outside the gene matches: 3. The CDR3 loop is CASSVGQGNQPQHF. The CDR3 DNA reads TGTGCCAGCAGTGTCGGACAGGGGAATCAGCCCCAGCATTTT.

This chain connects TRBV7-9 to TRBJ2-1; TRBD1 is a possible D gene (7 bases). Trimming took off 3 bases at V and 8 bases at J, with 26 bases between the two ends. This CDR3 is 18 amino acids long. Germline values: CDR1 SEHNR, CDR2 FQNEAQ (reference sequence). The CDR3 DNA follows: TGTGCCAGCAGCTTTTTTTCAGGGGTGGAGGGCCAGGGGGATGAGCAGTTCTTC. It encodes CASSFFSGVEGQGDEQFF.

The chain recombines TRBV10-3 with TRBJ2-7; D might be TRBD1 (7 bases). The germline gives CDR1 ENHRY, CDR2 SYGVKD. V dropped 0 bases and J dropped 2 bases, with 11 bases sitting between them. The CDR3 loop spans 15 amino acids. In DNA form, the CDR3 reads TGTGCCATCAGTGAGTCGGGGGGACAGACCTACGAGCAGTACTTC. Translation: CAISESGGQTYEQYF.

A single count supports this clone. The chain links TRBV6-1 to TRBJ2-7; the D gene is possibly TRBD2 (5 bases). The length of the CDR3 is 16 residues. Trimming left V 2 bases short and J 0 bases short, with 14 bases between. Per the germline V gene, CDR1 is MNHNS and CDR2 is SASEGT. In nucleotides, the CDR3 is TGTGCCAGCAGTGAATGGAGAGGGAGATACTCCTACGAGCAGTACTTC. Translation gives CASSEWRGRYSYEQYF.

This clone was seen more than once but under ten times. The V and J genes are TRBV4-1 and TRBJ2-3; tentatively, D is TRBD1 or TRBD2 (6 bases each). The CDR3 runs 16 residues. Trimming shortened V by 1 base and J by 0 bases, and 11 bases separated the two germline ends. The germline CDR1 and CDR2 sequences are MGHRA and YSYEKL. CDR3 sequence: CASSQATGASTDTQYF. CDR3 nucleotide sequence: TGCGCCAGCAGCCAAGCAACGGGGGCTAGCACAGATACGCAGTATTTT.

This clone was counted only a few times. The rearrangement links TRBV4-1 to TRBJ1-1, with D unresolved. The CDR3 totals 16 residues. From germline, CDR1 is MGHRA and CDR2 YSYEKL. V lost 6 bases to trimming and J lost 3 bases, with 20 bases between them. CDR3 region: CASRPTLSLWDTEAFF. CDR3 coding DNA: TGCGCCAGCAGGCCTACTTTGTCCCTATGGGACACTGAAGCTTTCTTT.

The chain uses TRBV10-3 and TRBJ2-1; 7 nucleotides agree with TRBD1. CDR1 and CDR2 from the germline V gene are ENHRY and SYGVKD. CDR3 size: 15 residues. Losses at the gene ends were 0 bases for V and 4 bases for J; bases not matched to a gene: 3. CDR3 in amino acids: CAISESGDRYNEQFF. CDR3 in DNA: TGTGCCATCAGTGAGTCGGGGGACAGATACAATGAGCAGTTCTTC.

CDR3: CASSLLGRNSPLHF. The DNA for the CDR3 is TGTGCCAGCAGCTTGTTGGGTAGGAATTCACCCCTCCACTTT. The V call is TRBV5-4, the J call TRBJ1-6; D gene unclear. V shed 1 base and J shed 7 bases, with 9 bases lying between them. The CDR3 runs 14 residues. The germline gives CDR1 SGHNT, CDR2 YYREEE (reference sequence).

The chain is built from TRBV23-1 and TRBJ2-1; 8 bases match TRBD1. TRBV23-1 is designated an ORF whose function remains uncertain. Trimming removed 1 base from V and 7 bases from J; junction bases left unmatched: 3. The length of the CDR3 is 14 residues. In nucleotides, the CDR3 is TGCGCCAGCAGTCAATTGGACAGGGTAAATGAGCAGTTCTTC. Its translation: CASSQLDRVNEQFF.

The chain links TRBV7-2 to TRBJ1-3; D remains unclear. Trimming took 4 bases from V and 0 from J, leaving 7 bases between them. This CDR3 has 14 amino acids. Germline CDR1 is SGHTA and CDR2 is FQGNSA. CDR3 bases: TGTGCCAGCAGCTCCCCTGGCTCTGGAAACACCATATATTTT. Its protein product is CASSSPGSGNTIYF. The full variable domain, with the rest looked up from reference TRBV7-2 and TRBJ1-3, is GAGVSQSPSNKVTEKGKDVELRCDPISGHTALYWYRQSLGQGLEFLIYFQGNSAPDKSGLPSDRFSAERTGGSVSTLTIQRTQQEDSAVYLCASSSPGSGNTIYFGEGSWLTVV.

The CDR3 DNA is TGTGCCAGCGGGGGGGACCAAAACATTCAGTACTTC. It translates to CASGGDQNIQYF. The J gene is TRBJ2-4, the V gene TRBV2; 7 nucleotides line up with TRBD2. Germline V gene sequence: CDR1 SNHLY, CDR2 FYNNEI. V trimming: 8 bases; J trimming: 5 bases; junction bases outside the gene matches: 3. The CDR3 is 12 residues long. The entire variable domain, with the rest obtained from reference TRBV2 and TRBJ2-4, is as follows: EPEVTQTPSHQVTQMGQEVILRCVPISNHLYFYWYRQILGQKVEFLVSFYNNEISEKSEIFDDQFSVERPDGSNFTLKIRSTKLEDSAMYFCASGGDQNIQYFGAGTRLSVL.

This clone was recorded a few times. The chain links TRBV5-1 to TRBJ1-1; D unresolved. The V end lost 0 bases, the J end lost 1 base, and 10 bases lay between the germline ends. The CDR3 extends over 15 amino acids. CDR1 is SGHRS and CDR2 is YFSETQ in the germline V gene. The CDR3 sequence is CASSLGSPANTEAFF. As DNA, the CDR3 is TGCGCCAGCAGCTTGGGCTCGCCGGCGAACACTGAAGCTTTCTTT.

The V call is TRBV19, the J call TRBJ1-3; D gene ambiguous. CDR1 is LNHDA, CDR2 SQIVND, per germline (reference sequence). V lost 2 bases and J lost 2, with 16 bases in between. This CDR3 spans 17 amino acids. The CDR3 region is CASSIRANQPAGNTIYF. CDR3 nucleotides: TGTGCCAGTAGTATAAGGGCAAACCAACCAGCTGGAAACACCATATATTTT.